Presented here are 32 T cell receptor beta chains from one specimen sequenced in a study of control samples from healthy donors and cancer patients (dated by TCRdb to the early 2020s). The library was built by means of the immunoSEQ multiplex PCR assay. TCRdb limited this immuneACCESS table to in-frame rearrangements with V and J called. A share of clones is missing; checked studies link under half to unresolved V genes, and the rest is unexplained. The sample includes approximately 94,000 clones, with around 84% observed a single time. The ten largest clones capture 30% to 40% of the sample. Specimen: PBMCs. The source is a man between 65 and 80 years old with lung cancer.

As DNA, the CDR3 is TGTGCCAGCAGTGCGGGACAGGGGACAAATCAGCCCCAGCATTTT. It is translated as CASSAGQGTNQPQHF. This rearrangement joins TRBV27 to TRBJ1-5, with 10 bases lining up with TRBD1. J was trimmed by 4 bases and V by 5 bases; bases with no gene match: 5. The CDR3 is made up of 15 amino acids. In germline, CDR1 is MNHEY, CDR2 SMNVEV (reference sequence).

V is TRBV5-1 and J is TRBJ2-7; D possibly corresponds to TRBD2 (6 bases). Germline V lookup: CDR1 SGHRS, CDR2 YFSETQ. CDR3 size: 16 residues. V lost 4 bases and J lost 2, with 19 bases in between. The CDR3 region is CASSPLPEGSTYEQYF. CDR3 nucleotides: TGCGCCAGCAGCCCTCTTCCGGAGGGGTCAACCTACGAGCAGTACTTC.

This rearrangement joins TRBV9 to TRBJ1-2, with D possibly being TRBD1 (5 bases). The V gene's germline CDR1 is SGDLS and CDR2 YYNGEE. Trimming left V 0 bases short and J 1 base short, with 13 bases between. The CDR3 loop spans 16 amino acids. The CDR3 DNA follows: TGTGCCAGCAGCGTAGCCCGGACGGACATTAACTATGGCTACACCTTC. Its translation is CASSVARTDINYGYTF.

This chain joins TRBV5-6 and TRBJ2-7; 7 nucleotides line up with TRBD1. V shed 4 bases, J shed 1 base, and the junction held 11 bases outside the gene matches. Germline V gene data show CDR1 as SGHDT and CDR2 as YYEEEE. This CDR3 region has 16 residues. CDR3 sequence: CASSPRQGIGSYEQYF. The CDR3 DNA reads as TGTGCCAGCAGCCCCAGACAGGGTATAGGGTCCTACGAGCAGTACTTC.

The chain links TRBV19 to TRBJ2-3; no definite D call. The CDR3 length is 16 residues. CDR1 LNHDA and CDR2 SQIVND come from the germline V gene (reference sequence). The V gene lost 3 bases and the J gene lost 2 bases, with 15 bases spanning the gap. The CDR3: CASSISAGQLTDTQYF. DNA of the CDR3: TGTGCCAGTAGTATCTCCGCCGGTCAGCTCACAGATACGCAGTATTTT.

This clone was observed once. J is TRBJ2-5 and V is TRBV2; D gene unclear. The germline V gene has CDR1 SNHLY and CDR2 FYNNEI. The CDR3 sequence is 11 residues long. With 8 bases removed from V and 5 bases from J, the gap between germline ends came to 9 bases. The CDR3 DNA reads TGTGCCAGCCGAGCCGCGGAGACCCAGTACTTC. This encodes CASRAAETQYF.

The chain combines TRBV27 with TRBJ1-2, with D maybe TRBD1 (5 bases). The germline CDR1 and CDR2 sequences are MNHEY and SMNVEV (reference sequence). V lost 4 bases to trimming and J lost 4 bases, with 10 bases between them. The CDR3 runs 13 residues. The CDR3 reads CASSSRGGYGYTF. CDR3 DNA sequence: TGTGCCAGCAGTTCAAGGGGAGGCTATGGCTACACCTTC.

This chain uses TRBV2 with TRBJ1-1; D is undetermined. This CDR3 has 14 residues. The germline V and J ends were trimmed by 7 bases and 0 bases, with 12 bases remaining between them. Germline CDR1 reads SNHLY; CDR2 reads FYNNEI. CDR3 DNA: TGTGCCAGCAAGCTGGGAGGAATGAACACTGAAGCTTTCTTT. This translates into CASKLGGMNTEAFF.

The J gene is TRBJ1-1, the V gene TRBV14, with D unclear. The germline V and J ends were trimmed by 0 bases and 0 bases, with 8 bases remaining between them. This CDR3 has 15 residues. The germline V gene encodes CDR1 SGHDN and CDR2 FVKESK. The CDR3 here is CASSQDWPMNTEAFF. The CDR3 DNA is TGTGCCAGCAGCCAAGATTGGCCGATGAACACTGAAGCTTTCTTT.

A single count supports this clone. The rearrangement links TRBV30 to TRBJ2-5; D might be TRBD1 (7 bases). The germline V gene has CDR1 GTSNPN and CDR2 SVGIG (reference sequence). The CDR3 totals 14 residues. The ends were cut back, 0 bases at V and 5 bases at J, with 13 bases in the middle. This chain's CDR3 is CAWSVSPGGETQYF. The CDR3 region has the DNA TGTGCCTGGAGTGTATCGCCAGGGGGGGAGACCCAGTACTTC.

The chain carries TRBV12-5 and TRBJ2-3; 10 bases are shared with TRBD2. Trimming at V came to 5 bases and at J to 0 bases, leaving 20 bases not matched to a gene. The CDR3 consists of 21 residues. The germline V gene encodes CDR1 LGHNT and CDR2 FRNRAP. CDR3 sequence: CASGPQRGGLRLPPSTDTQYF. The CDR3 DNA reads TGTGCTAGTGGTCCTCAGCGGGGGGGGCTCCGCCTCCCACCCAGCACAGATACGCAGTATTTT.

V usage is TRBV7-2 and J usage is TRBJ2-2, with 9 bases lining up with TRBD1. This CDR3 comprises 15 residues. After removal of 6 bases from V and 4 bases from J, the junction contained 6 bases not matched to a gene. CDR1 and CDR2 (germline): SGHTA, FQGNSA. The CDR3: CASRRDRAGTGELFF. The CDR3 region has the DNA TGTGCCAGCAGACGGGACAGGGCTGGCACCGGGGAGCTGTTTTTT.

This chain uses TRBV21-1 with TRBJ2-4; TRBD1 was called by the table and not checked on the DNA. TRBV21-1 is a documented pseudogene. The CDR3 has 19 amino acids. The DNA of the CDR3 is TGTGCCAGCAGCAAATCACAAATCGATCGCCAGGGGGCCAAAAACATTCAGTACTTC. It codes for CASSKSQIDRQGAKNIQYF.

The chain uses TRBV19 and TRBJ2-4, with TRBD2 matching 8 bases. This CDR3 region has 15 residues. Germline values: CDR1 LNHDA, CDR2 SQIVND (reference sequence). Germline trimming cut 7 bases from V and 6 bases from J; bases unmatched to any gene: 11. The CDR3 DNA is TGTGCCAGTAACGCCGGGACTAGGGGCGGAAACATTCAGTACTTC. This gives the protein CASNAGTRGGNIQYF. The whole variable domain, filled in from reference TRBV19 and TRBJ2-4, reads DGGITQSPKYLFRKEGQNVTLSCEQNLNHDAMYWYRQDPGQGLRLIYYSQIVNDFQKGDIAEGYSVSREKKESFPLTVTSAQKNPTAFYLCASNAGTRGGNIQYFGAGTRLSVL.

The rearrangement uses TRBV14 and TRBJ2-1; 10 bases fit TRBD1. The junction had 7 bases not matched to a gene; V was cut back by 2 bases and J by 6 bases. Germline values: CDR1 SGHDN, CDR2 FVKESK. The CDR3 has 16 residues. CDR3 sequence: CASSQRRTGGGNEQFF. CDR3 nucleotide sequence: TGTGCCAGCAGCCAAAGAAGGACAGGGGGAGGCAATGAGCAGTTCTTC.

The V gene is TRBV7-9, the J gene TRBJ2-3; TRBD2 might be the D (5 bases). With 3 bases removed from V and 0 bases from J, the gap between germline ends came to 7 bases. From germline, CDR1 is SEHNR and CDR2 FQNEAQ (reference sequence). CDR3 length: 14 residues. The CDR3 here is CASSFLASTDTQYF. DNA for the CDR3: TGTGCCAGCAGCTTCCTAGCCAGCACAGATACGCAGTATTTT.

The rearrangement links TRBV7-2 to TRBJ2-7, with a possible D match to TRBD1 (6 bases). Trimming took off 4 bases at V and 3 bases at J, with 10 bases between the two ends. The CDR3 consists of 13 residues. The germline CDR1 and CDR2 sequences are SGHTA and FQGNSA. The CDR3 bases are TGTGCCAGCAGCTCGCGGACAGACTACGAGCAGTACTTC. Protein: CASSSRTDYEQYF. Full variable domain (remainder filled in from reference TRBV7-2 and TRBJ2-7): GAGVSQSPSNKVTEKGKDVELRCDPISGHTALYWYRQSLGQGLEFLIYFQGNSAPDKSGLPSDRFSAERTGGSVSTLTIQRTQQEDSAVYLCASSSRTDYEQYFGPGTRLTVT.

The chain joins TRBV12-5 to TRBJ2-7; D is ambiguous. Deletions cut 2 bases from V and 5 bases from J, with 4 bases between. The CDR3 contains 11 residues. Germline V gene lookup returns CDR1 LGHNT and CDR2 FRNRAP. The CDR3 sequence: CASGLSNEQYF. DNA of the CDR3: TGTGCTAGTGGTTTGTCGAACGAGCAGTACTTC.

This chain's CDR3 is CASSGQTSGNEQFF. CDR3 DNA: TGTGCCAGCAGCGGCCAGACTAGCGGCAATGAGCAGTTCTTC. The chain has TRBV7-3 and TRBJ2-1; 9 bases agree with TRBD2. Germline CDR1 SGHTA, CDR2 FQGTGA. This CDR3 contains 14 residues. V shed 5 bases, J shed 6 bases, and the junction held 5 bases outside the gene matches.

This sequence joins TRBV30 and TRBJ1-3, with a tentative D call TRBD1 (6 bases). V was clipped by 0 bases and J by 0 bases, with 9 bases between them. CDR3 length equals 15 residues. Germline V CDR1 and CDR2: GTSNPN, SVGIG (reference sequence). The CDR3 region is CAWSVGQSSGNTIYF. The CDR3 DNA is TGTGCCTGGAGTGTCGGACAGAGCTCTGGAAACACCATATATTTT. Drawing the rest from reference TRBV30 and TRBJ1-3, the complete variable domain is SQTIHQWPATLVQPVGSPLSLECTVEGTSNPNLYWYRQAAGRGLQLLFYSVGIGQISSEVPQNLSASRPQDRQFILSSKKLLLSDSGFYLCAWSVGQSSGNTIYFGEGSWLTVV.

V gene TRBV7-2 combines with J gene TRBJ2-1; TRBD2 matches at 7 bases. Per the germline V gene, CDR1 is SGHTA and CDR2 is FQGNSA. The CDR3 loop spans 16 amino acids. Germline trimming cut 1 base from V and 4 bases from J; bases unmatched to any gene: 7. CDR3 region: CASSLDAAGVYNEQFF. CDR3 DNA: TGTGCCAGCAGCTTAGATGCGGCGGGGGTATACAATGAGCAGTTCTTC. Full variable domain (missing parts from reference TRBV7-2 and TRBJ2-1): GAGVSQSPSNKVTEKGKDVELRCDPISGHTALYWYRQSLGQGLEFLIYFQGNSAPDKSGLPSDRFSAERTGGSVSTLTIQRTQQEDSAVYLCASSLDAAGVYNEQFFGPGTRLTVL.

The chain employs TRBV19 and TRBJ1-1; possibly TRBD1 for D (5 bases). V gave up 7 bases and J gave up 4 bases, with 7 bases separating them. The CDR3 loop spans 11 amino acids. Looked up from germline, CDR1 is LNHDA and CDR2 is SQIVND (reference sequence). The CDR3 nucleotides are TGTGCCAGTAATAGGGGCACTGAAGCTTTCTTT. Protein product: CASNRGTEAFF.

The chain has TRBV18 and TRBJ1-1; TRBD1 might be the D (5 bases). Deletions cut 3 bases from V and 6 bases from J, with 17 bases between. Germline CDR1 and CDR2: KGHSH and LQKENI. The CDR3 covers 15 residues. In DNA form, the CDR3 reads TGTGCCAGCTCACCGGTCGCGAGGGGAGGCGCTGAAGCTTTCTTT. Protein: CASSPVARGGAEAFF. The variable domain in full, completed from reference TRBV18 and TRBJ1-1, reads NAGVMQNPRHLVRRRGQEARLRCSPMKGHSHVYWYRQLPEEGLKFMVYLQKENIIDESGMPKERFSAEFPKEGPSILRIQQVVRGDSAAYFCASSPVARGGAEAFFGQGTRLTVV.

This clone was seen once. The chain recombines TRBV6-4 with TRBJ2-7; perhaps D is TRBD1 or TRBD2 (6 bases each). Per the germline V gene, CDR1 is MRHNA and CDR2 is SNTAGT. Trimming pared 8 bases from V and 5 bases from J, leaving 16 bases between. The CDR3 covers 13 residues. The CDR3 loop is CASLPTGRNEQYF. The CDR3 DNA is TGTGCCAGCCTCCCCACAGGGAGGAACGAGCAGTACTTC.

J is TRBJ1-1 and V is TRBV10-3, with D tentatively TRBD1 (6 bases). V lost 6 bases and J 1 base, leaving 12 bases between the germline ends. The CDR3 loop spans 14 amino acids. Germline V gene sequence: CDR1 ENHRY, CDR2 SYGVKD. The CDR3 spells CAIRRQDGNTEAFF. The CDR3 DNA reads as TGTGCCATCAGGAGACAGGACGGGAACACTGAAGCTTTCTTT.

This rearrangement joins TRBV28 to TRBJ2-7; D gene ambiguous. CDR3 length equals 12 residues. Germline CDR1 and CDR2: MDHEN and SYDVKM. V was clipped by 2 bases and J by 5 bases, with 7 bases between them. CDR3 DNA: TGTGCCAGCAGTTTAAGGTTCAACGAGCAGTACTTC. This translates into CASSLRFNEQYF.

This clone was detected only once. The V call is TRBV15, the J call TRBJ2-4; D not certain. Trimming shortened V by 6 bases and J by 7 bases, and 19 bases separated the two germline ends. The CDR3 runs to 15 residues. Per the germline V gene, CDR1 is LNHNV and CDR2 is YYDKDF (reference sequence). The CDR3 DNA reads TGTGCCACCAGTTCGTACAGTGGGTTGGAGAACATTCAGTACTTC. This codes for CATSSYSGLENIQYF. The whole variable domain, remainder taken from reference TRBV15 and TRBJ2-4, is DAMVIQNPRYQVTQFGKPVTLSCSQTLNHNVMYWYQQKSSQAPKLLFHYYDKDFNNEADTPDNFQSRRPNTSFCFLDIRSPGLGDTAMYLCATSSYSGLENIQYFGAGTRLSVL.

This chain connects TRBV29-1 to TRBJ1-1, with D tentatively TRBD1 (6 bases). The V end lost 4 bases, the J end lost 6 bases, and 9 bases lay between the germline ends. Germline V CDR1 and CDR2: SQVTM, ANQGSEA. The CDR3 runs to 11 residues. As DNA, the CDR3 is TGCAGCGTTGCACAGGGATCTGAAGCTTTCTTT. It yields the protein CSVAQGSEAFF.

The chain links TRBV30 to TRBJ1-5, with D perhaps TRBD1 (5 bases). The CDR3 totals 13 residues. In germline, CDR1 is GTSNPN, CDR2 SVGIG (reference sequence). Trimming pared 1 base from V and 6 bases from J, leaving 10 bases between. The CDR3 loop is CAWSGGEGQPQHF. CDR3 DNA: TGTGCCTGGAGTGGGGGGGAGGGTCAGCCCCAGCATTTT.

The chain links TRBV7-9 to TRBJ2-3; maybe TRBD2 (7 bases). The CDR3 contains 16 residues. Trimming shortened V by 5 bases and J by 5 bases, and 20 bases separated the two germline ends. Germline V gives CDR1 SEHNR, CDR2 FQNEAQ (reference sequence). The CDR3: CASSLPAGALGDTQYF. The CDR3 nucleotides are TGTGCCAGCAGCCTCCCGGCGGGGGCCCTGGGAGATACGCAGTATTTT.

This rearrangement joins TRBV29-1 to TRBJ2-3; a weak D match, TRBD2 (6 bases). Germline V CDR1 and CDR2: SQVTM, ANQGSEA. The CDR3 spans 14 residues. Trimming shortened V by 1 base and J by 4 bases, and 12 bases separated the two germline ends. The CDR3 is CSVEGAGSADTQYF. The DNA for the CDR3 is TGCAGCGTTGAAGGGGCGGGGAGTGCAGATACGCAGTATTTT.

The chain carries TRBV29-1 and TRBJ1-1; TRBD1 might be the D (6 bases). The CDR3 totals 16 residues. V was cut by 5 bases and J by 1 base, with 20 bases left in between. The germline V gene has CDR1 SQVTM and CDR2 ANQGSEA. For the CDR3, the DNA is TGCAGCGTTCTTAGGACAGTAAGGGGGACGAACACTGAAGCTTTCTTT. This sequence encodes CSVLRTVRGTNTEAFF.